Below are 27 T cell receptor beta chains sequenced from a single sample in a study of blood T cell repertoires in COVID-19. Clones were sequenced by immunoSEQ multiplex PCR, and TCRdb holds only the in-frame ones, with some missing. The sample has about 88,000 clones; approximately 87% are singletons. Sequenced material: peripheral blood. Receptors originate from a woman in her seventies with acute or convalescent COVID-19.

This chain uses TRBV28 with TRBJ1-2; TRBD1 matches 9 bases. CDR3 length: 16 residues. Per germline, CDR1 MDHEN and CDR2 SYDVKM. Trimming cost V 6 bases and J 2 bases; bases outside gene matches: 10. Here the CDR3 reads CASRLGTGQGNYGYTF. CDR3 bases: TGTGCCAGCAGGCTTGGGACAGGGCAGGGAAACTATGGCTACACCTTC.

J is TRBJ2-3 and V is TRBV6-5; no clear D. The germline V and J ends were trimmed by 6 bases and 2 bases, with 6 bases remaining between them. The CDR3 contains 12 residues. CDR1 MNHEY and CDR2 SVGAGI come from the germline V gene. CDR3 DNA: TGTGCCAGCAGAGACACCACAGATACGCAGTATTTT. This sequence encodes CASRDTTDTQYF.

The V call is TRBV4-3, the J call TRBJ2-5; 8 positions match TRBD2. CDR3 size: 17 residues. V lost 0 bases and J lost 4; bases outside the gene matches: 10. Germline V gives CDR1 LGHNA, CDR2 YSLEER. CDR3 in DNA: TGCGCCAGCAGCCAAGATCACGGCACGGCGGGAGGAGAGACCCAGTACTTC. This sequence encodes CASSQDHGTAGGETQYF.

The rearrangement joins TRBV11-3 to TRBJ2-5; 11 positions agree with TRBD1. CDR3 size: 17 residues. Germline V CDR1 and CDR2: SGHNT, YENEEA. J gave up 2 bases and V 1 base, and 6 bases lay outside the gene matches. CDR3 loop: CASSLGGTGGGQETQYF. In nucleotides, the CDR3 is TGTGCCAGCAGCTTAGGCGGGACAGGGGGGGGACAAGAGACCCAGTACTTC.

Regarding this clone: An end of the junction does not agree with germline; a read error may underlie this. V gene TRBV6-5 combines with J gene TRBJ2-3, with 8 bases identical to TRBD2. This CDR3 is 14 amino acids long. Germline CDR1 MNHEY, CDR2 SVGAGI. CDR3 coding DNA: TGTGCCAGCAGTTACGCGGGGGGCACTGATACGCAGTATTTT. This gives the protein CASSYAGGTDTQYF.

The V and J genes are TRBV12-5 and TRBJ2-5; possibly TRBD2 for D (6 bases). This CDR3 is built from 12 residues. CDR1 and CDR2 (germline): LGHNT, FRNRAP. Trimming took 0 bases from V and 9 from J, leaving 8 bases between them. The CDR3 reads CASGLVSGPQYF. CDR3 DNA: TGTGCTAGTGGTTTGGTAAGCGGGCCCCAGTACTTC. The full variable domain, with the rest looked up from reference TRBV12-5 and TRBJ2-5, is DARVTQTPRHKVTEMGQEVTMRCQPILGHNTVFWYRQTMMQGLELLAYFRNRAPLDDSGMPKDRFSAEMPDATLATLKIQPSEPRDSAVYFCASGLVSGPQYFGPGTRLLVL.

The CDR3: CASSARTGYTYGYTF. DNA of the CDR3: TGTGCCAGTAGTGCAAGGACAGGCTATACCTATGGCTACACCTTC. The V gene is TRBV19, the J gene TRBJ1-2; 7 positions agree with TRBD1. The germline CDR1 and CDR2 sequences are LNHDA and SQIVND (reference sequence). The CDR3 covers 15 residues. After removal of 5 bases from V and 4 bases from J, the junction contained 10 bases not matched to a gene.

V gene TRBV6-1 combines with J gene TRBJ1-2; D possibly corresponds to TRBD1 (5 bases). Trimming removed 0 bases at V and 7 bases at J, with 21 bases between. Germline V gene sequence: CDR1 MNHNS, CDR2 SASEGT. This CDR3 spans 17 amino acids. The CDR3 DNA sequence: TGTGCCAGCAGTGAAGCAGGGGCCGCCCCCTCCGGTCTTGGCTACACCTTC. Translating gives CASSEAGAAPSGLGYTF.

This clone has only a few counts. Written as DNA, the CDR3 is TGTGCCTCCCGAATTGAGGATCCCGACAATGAGCAGTTCTTC. Amino acid sequence: CASRIEDPDNEQFF. The V gene is TRBV19, the J gene TRBJ2-1; D is undetermined. CDR1 is LNHDA and CDR2 is SQIVND in the germline V gene (reference sequence). The CDR3 has 14 residues. V was cut by 11 bases and J by 5 bases, with 19 bases left in between.

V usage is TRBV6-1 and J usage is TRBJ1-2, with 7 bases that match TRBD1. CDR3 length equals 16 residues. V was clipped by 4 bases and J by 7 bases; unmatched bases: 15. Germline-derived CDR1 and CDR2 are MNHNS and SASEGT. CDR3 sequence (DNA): TGTGCCAGCAGTGGCGGGCGATTGCAGGGGGGACTTGGCTACACCTTC. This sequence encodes CASSGGRLQGGLGYTF.

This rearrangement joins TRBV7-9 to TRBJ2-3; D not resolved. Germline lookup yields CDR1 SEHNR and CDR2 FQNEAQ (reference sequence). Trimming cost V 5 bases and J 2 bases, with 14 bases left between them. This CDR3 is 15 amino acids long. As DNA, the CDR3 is TGTGCCAGCAGCCCCCAGCGCAGCTACACAGATACGCAGTATTTT. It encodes CASSPQRSYTDTQYF.

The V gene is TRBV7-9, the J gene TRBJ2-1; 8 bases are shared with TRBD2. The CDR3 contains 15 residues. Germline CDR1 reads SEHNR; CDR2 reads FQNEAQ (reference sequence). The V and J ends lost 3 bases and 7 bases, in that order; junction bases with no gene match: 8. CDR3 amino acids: CASSFPSGRGNEQFF. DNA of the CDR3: TGTGCCAGCAGCTTCCCCAGCGGGAGAGGGAATGAGCAGTTCTTC.

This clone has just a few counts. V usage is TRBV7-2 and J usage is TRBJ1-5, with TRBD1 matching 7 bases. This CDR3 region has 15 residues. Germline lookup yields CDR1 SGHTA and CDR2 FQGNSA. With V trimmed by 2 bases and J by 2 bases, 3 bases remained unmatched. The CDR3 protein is CASSLFGQGNQPQHF. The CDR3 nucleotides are TGTGCCAGCAGCTTATTTGGACAGGGCAATCAGCCCCAGCATTTT. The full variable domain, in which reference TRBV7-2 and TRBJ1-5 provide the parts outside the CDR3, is GAGVSQSPSNKVTEKGKDVELRCDPISGHTALYWYRQSLGQGLEFLIYFQGNSAPDKSGLPSDRFSAERTGGSVSTLTIQRTQQEDSAVYLCASSLFGQGNQPQHFGDGTRLSIL.

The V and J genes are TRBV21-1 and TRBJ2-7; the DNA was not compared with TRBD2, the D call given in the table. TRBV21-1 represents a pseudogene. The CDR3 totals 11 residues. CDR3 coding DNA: TGTGCCAGCAGCAAGATGAGGGAGCAGTACGTC. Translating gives CASSKMREQYV.

The CDR3 nucleotides are TGTGCCAGCTCCCCCATAGCGGGGGGGCCGGGTGAGCAGTTCTTC. Translating gives CASSPIAGGPGEQFF. This sequence joins TRBV18 and TRBJ2-1, with TRBD2 matching 11 bases. Trimming removed 6 bases from V and 9 bases from J; junction bases left unmatched: 10. Per the germline V gene, CDR1 is KGHSH and CDR2 is LQKENI. CDR3 length: 15 amino acids.

CDR3 nucleotides: TGTGCCACCAACAGGGACGGAGTGAAAGGAAACACCATATATTTT. Encoded protein: CATNRDGVKGNTIYF. The chain employs TRBV19 and TRBJ1-3; maybe TRBD1 (6 bases). V gave up 10 bases and J gave up 4 bases, with 20 bases separating them. The CDR3 totals 15 residues. Germline V CDR1 and CDR2: LNHDA, SQIVND (reference sequence).

This CDR3 is CASSFWGGTATDTQYF. CDR3 bases: TGTGCCAGCAGCTTTTGGGGCGGTACCGCCACAGATACGCAGTATTTT. The chain combines TRBV11-3 with TRBJ2-3, with D perhaps matching TRBD1 (5 bases). The CDR3 is 16 residues long. V gave up 3 bases and J gave up 2 bases, with 15 bases separating them. Per germline, CDR1 SGHNT and CDR2 YENEEA.

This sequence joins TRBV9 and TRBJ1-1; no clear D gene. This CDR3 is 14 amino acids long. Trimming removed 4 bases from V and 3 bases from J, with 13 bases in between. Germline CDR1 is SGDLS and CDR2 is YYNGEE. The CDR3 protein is CASSPGVPDTEAFF. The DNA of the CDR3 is TGTGCCAGCAGCCCCGGGGTTCCAGACACTGAAGCTTTCTTT.

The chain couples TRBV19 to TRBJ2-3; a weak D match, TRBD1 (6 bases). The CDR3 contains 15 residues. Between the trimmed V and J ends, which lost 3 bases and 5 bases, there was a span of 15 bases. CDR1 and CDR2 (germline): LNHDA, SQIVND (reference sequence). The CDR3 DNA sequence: TGTGCCAGTAGTATTCTGGGGGCCTCCGGAGATACGCAGTATTTT. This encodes CASSILGASGDTQYF. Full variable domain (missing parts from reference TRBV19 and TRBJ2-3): DGGITQSPKYLFRKEGQNVTLSCEQNLNHDAMYWYRQDPGQGLRLIYYSQIVNDFQKGDIAEGYSVSREKKESFPLTVTSAQKNPTAFYLCASSILGASGDTQYFGPGTRLTVL.

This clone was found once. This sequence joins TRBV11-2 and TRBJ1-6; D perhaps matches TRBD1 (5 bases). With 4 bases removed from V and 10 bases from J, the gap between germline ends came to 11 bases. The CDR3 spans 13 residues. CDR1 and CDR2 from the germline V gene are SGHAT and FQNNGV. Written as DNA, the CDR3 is TGTGCCAGCAGCTCAGGGATTCGGTCACCCCTCCACTTT. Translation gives CASSSGIRSPLHF.

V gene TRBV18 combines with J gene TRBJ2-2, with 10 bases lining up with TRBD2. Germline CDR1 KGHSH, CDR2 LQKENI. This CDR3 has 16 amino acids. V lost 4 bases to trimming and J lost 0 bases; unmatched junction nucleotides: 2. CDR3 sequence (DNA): TGTGCCAGCTCACAACTAGCGGGAACGAACACCGGGGAGCTGTTTTTT. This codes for CASSQLAGTNTGELFF.

CDR3 bases: TGTGCCAGCAGCTTTTATTCGGGTCCCGCCTACGAGCAGTACGTC. Translation: CASSFYSGPAYEQYV. The chain uses TRBV11-2 and TRBJ2-7; D gene uncertain. Germline assignment: CDR1 SGHAT and CDR2 FQNNGV. The CDR3 loop spans 15 amino acids. The ends were cut back, 3 bases at V and 2 bases at J, with 14 bases in the middle.

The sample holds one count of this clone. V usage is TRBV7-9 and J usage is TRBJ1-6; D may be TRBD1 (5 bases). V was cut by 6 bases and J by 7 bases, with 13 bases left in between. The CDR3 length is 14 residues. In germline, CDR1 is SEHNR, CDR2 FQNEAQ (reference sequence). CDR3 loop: CASRPKGKNSPLHF. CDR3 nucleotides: TGTGCCAGCAGGCCGAAGGGGAAGAATTCACCCCTCCACTTT.

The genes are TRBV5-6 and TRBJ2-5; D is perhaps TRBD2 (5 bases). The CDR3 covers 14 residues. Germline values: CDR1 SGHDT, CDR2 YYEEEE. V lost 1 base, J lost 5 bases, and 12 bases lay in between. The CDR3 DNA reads TGTGCCAGCAGCTTGAGCGGCCCCGGGGAGACCCAGTACTTC. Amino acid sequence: CASSLSGPGETQYF. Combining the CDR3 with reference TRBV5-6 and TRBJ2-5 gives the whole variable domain DAGVTQSPTHLIKTRGQQVTLRCSPKSGHDTVSWYQQALGQGPQFIFQYYEEEERQRGNFPDRFSGHQFPNYSSELNVNALLLGDSALYLCASSLSGPGETQYFGPGTRLLVL.

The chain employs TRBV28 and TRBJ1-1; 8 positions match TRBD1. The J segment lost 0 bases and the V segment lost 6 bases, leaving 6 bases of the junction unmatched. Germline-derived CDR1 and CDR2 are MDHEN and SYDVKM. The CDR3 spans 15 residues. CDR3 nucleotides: TGTGCCAGCAGACATGCGACAGGGGTGAACACTGAAGCTTTCTTT. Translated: CASRHATGVNTEAFF.

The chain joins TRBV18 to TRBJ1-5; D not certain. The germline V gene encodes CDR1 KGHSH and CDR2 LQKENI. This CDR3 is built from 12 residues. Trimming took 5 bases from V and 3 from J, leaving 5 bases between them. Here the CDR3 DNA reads TGTGCCAGCTCATCCTACAATCAGCCCCAGCATTTT. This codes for CASSSYNQPQHF.

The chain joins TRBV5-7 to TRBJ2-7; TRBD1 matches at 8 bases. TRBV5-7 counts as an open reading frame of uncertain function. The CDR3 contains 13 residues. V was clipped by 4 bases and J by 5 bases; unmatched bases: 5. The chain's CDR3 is CASSTGQADEQYV. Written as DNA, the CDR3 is TGTGCCAGCAGCACGGGACAGGCAGACGAGCAGTACGTC.